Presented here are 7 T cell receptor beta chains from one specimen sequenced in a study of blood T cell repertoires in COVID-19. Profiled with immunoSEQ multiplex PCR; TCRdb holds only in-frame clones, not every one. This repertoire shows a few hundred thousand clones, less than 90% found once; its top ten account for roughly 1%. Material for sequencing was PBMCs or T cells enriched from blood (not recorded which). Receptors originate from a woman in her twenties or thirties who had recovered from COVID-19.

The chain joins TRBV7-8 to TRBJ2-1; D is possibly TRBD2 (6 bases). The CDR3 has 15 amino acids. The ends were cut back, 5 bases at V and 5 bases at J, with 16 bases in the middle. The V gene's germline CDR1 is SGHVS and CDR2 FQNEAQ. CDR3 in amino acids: CASSETGLANNEQFF. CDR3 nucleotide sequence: TGTGCCAGCAGCGAAACGGGACTGGCTAACAATGAGCAGTTCTTC.

The CDR3 loop is CASSLARTGVIGELFF. DNA of the CDR3: TGTGCCAGCAGCTTGGCCCGGACAGGGGTGATCGGGGAGCTGTTTTTT. The chain couples TRBV5-5 to TRBJ2-2; TRBD1 aligns across 9 bases. CDR3 size: 16 residues. V trimming: 0 bases; J trimming: 7 bases; junction bases outside the gene matches: 7. The germline V gene has CDR1 SGHKS and CDR2 YYEKEE (reference sequence).

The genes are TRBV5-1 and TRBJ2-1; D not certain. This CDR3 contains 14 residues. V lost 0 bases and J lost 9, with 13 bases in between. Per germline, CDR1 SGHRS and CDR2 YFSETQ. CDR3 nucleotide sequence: TGCGCCAGCAGCTTGGGAGACATGGGTGGTGAGCAGTTCTTC. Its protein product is CASSLGDMGGEQFF. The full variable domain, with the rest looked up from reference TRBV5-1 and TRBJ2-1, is KAGVTQTPRYLIKTRGQQVTLSCSPISGHRSVSWYQQTPGQGLQFLFEYFSETQRNKGNFPGRFSGRQFSNSRSEMNVSTLELGDSALYLCASSLGDMGGEQFFGPGTRLTVL.

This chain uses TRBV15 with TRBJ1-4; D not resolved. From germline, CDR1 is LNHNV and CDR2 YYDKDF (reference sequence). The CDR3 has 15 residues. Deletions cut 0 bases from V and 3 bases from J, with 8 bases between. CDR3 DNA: TGTGCCACCAGCAGAGACCTTTTATCTAATGAAAAACTGTTTTTT. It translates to CATSRDLLSNEKLFF.

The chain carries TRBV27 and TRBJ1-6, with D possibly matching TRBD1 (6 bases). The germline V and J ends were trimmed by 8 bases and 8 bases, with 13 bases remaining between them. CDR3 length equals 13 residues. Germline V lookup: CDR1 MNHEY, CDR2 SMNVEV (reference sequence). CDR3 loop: CASRGAGYSPLHF. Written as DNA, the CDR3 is TGTGCCAGCCGGGGGGCGGGTTATTCACCCCTCCACTTT.

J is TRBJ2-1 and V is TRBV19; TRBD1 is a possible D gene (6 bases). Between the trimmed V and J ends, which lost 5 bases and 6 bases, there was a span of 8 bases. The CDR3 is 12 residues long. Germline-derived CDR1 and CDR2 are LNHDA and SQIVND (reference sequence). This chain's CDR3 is CASSGTPNEQFF. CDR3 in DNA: TGTGCCAGTAGTGGGACACCCAATGAGCAGTTCTTC. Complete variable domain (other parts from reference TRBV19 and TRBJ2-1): DGGITQSPKYLFRKEGQNVTLSCEQNLNHDAMYWYRQDPGQGLRLIYYSQIVNDFQKGDIAEGYSVSREKKESFPLTVTSAQKNPTAFYLCASSGTPNEQFFGPGTRLTVL.

The CDR3 reads CASSLGTQGWDTEAFF. In DNA form, the CDR3 reads TGTGCCAGCAGCTTAGGGACGCAGGGGTGGGACACTGAAGCTTTCTTT. This chain links TRBV7-9 with TRBJ1-1; perhaps TRBD1 as D (6 bases). Germline V gene sequence: CDR1 SEHNR, CDR2 FQNEAQ (reference sequence). V dropped 1 base and J dropped 3 bases, with 15 bases sitting between them. The CDR3 is 16 residues long.